The 32 T cell receptor beta chains below were found in one sample sequenced in a study of low-dose radiotherapy and immunotherapy resistance in tumors. Primers used for first-strand cDNA, a TRAV- and TRBV-specific set, covered both alpha and beta chains. The TCRs were subjected to amplification over around 18 PCR cycles employing a constant-region primer in conjunction with a V-primer adapter. TCRdb re-analysed the reads in MiXCR, keeping a single row per CDR3 protein. Among tens of thousands of distinct CDR3 sequences listed, 18% were seen once. Time point described: before trial treatment. Sample: PBMCs, taken before treatment. The receptor source for this set is a male donor with prostate cancer.

In this sample, this clonotype turned up many times. The chain combines TRBV7-2 with TRBJ1-2, with D perhaps matching TRBD1 (5 bases). The CDR3 is made up of 13 amino acids. From germline, CDR1 is SGHTA and CDR2 FQGNSA. V was clipped by 4 bases and J by 2 bases, with 8 bases between them. The CDR3 loop reads CASSSGLNYGYTF. CDR3 in DNA: TGTGCCAGCAGCTCGGGACTGAACTATGGCTACACCTTC.

This clonotype appeared many times. The chain joins TRBV7-9 to TRBJ2-3; D unclear. CDR1 and CDR2 from the germline V gene are SEHNR and FQNEAQ (reference sequence). CDR3 length: 14 amino acids. Trimming shortened V by 0 bases and J by 6 bases, and 10 bases separated the two germline ends. The CDR3 DNA reads as TGTGCCAGCAGCTTAGCGATGGGAATGGATACGCAGTATTTT. It translates to CASSLAMGMDTQYF.

This clonotype was recorded many times. CDR3 protein: CSLMGGETQYF. In DNA, the CDR3 is TGCAGCCTGATGGGCGGAGAGACCCAGTACTTC. The rearrangement uses TRBV20-1 and TRBJ2-5; D remains unclear. This CDR3 comprises 11 residues. The germline V gene has CDR1 DFQATT and CDR2 SNEGSKA (reference sequence).

This clonotype showed up many times. The J gene is TRBJ2-1, the V gene TRBV2; 13 bases map to TRBD2. This CDR3 contains 15 residues. Unmatched junction bases numbered 2, after V lost 7 bases and J lost 2 bases. CDR1 is SNHLY and CDR2 is FYNNEI in the germline V gene. The CDR3, as DNA: TGTGCCAGCATGGGACTAGCGGGGCCCTACAATGAGCAGTTCTTC. Protein sequence: CASMGLAGPYNEQFF.

Many counts were recorded for this clonotype. V usage is TRBV6-2 or TRBV6-3 and J usage is TRBJ1-1; 7 bases agree with TRBD1. The germline CDR1 and CDR2 sequences are MNHEY and SVGEGT. V dropped 4 bases and J dropped 8; count of bases not matched to a gene: 13. The CDR3 loop spans 15 amino acids. The CDR3 region is CASSSPGQRLGEAFF. CDR3 coding DNA: TGTGCCAGCAGTTCACCGGGACAGAGACTAGGGGAAGCTTTCTTT.

Ten or more counts support this clonotype. The rearrangement uses TRBV28 and TRBJ1-4; 7 bases are a match to TRBD1. V gave up 5 bases and J gave up 8 bases; unmatched junction bases: 11. The CDR3 is 15 amino acids. CDR1 is MDHEN and CDR2 is SYDVKM in the germline V gene. The CDR3 loop reads CASSLAGGTGEKLFF. The CDR3 DNA sequence: TGTGCCAGCAGTCTAGCAGGGGGAACAGGGGAAAAACTGTTTTTT.

This clonotype occurred a few times. The chain joins TRBV27 to TRBJ2-7, with TRBD1 identical over 8 bases. CDR1 MNHEY and CDR2 SMNVEV come from the germline V gene (reference sequence). V gave up 3 bases and J gave up 9 bases; unmatched junction bases: 7. The CDR3 extends over 13 amino acids. CDR3 region: CASSFSTGGRQYF. The CDR3 region has the DNA TGTGCCAGCAGTTTCTCAACAGGGGGACGGCAGTACTTC.

This clonotype has ten or more counts. V is TRBV12-3 or TRBV12-4 and J is TRBJ2-5; tentatively, D is TRBD2 (5 bases). With 3 bases removed from V and 5 bases from J, the gap between germline ends came to 13 bases. The CDR3 contains 14 residues. CDR3 region: CASSFEGTWETQYF. In DNA, the CDR3 is TGTGCCAGCAGTTTCGAGGGTACGTGGGAGACCCAGTACTTC.

This clonotype was observed at least ten times. V usage is TRBV7-2 and J usage is TRBJ2-5; the D is unclear. From germline, CDR1 is SGHTA and CDR2 FQGNSA. Trimming took off 5 bases at V and 3 bases at J, with 10 bases between the two ends. The CDR3 runs to 13 residues. The DNA of the CDR3 is TGTGCCAGCAGCGTGAGATTTAAAGAGACCCAGTACTTC. Its protein product is CASSVRFKETQYF.

This clonotype came up many times. The V gene is TRBV27, the J gene TRBJ2-3; D is undetermined. V shed 8 bases and J shed 2 bases, with 14 bases lying between them. This CDR3 spans 14 amino acids. Germline V gives CDR1 MNHEY, CDR2 SMNVEV (reference sequence). CDR3 loop: CASGMAADTDTQYF. CDR3 nucleotide sequence: TGTGCCAGCGGGATGGCGGCTGACACAGATACGCAGTATTTT.

This clonotype was recorded many times. V and J are TRBV11-3 and TRBJ1-5, with unresolved D. The V end lost 0 bases, the J end lost 4 bases, and 7 bases lay between the germline ends. The CDR3 is 14 amino acids. In germline, CDR1 is SGHNT, CDR2 YENEEA. CDR3 region: CASSLEKENQPQHF. Written as DNA, the CDR3 is TGTGCCAGCAGCTTAGAAAAGGAGAATCAGCCCCAGCATTTT.

This clonotype was observed many times. V usage is TRBV30 and J usage is TRBJ2-7; a weak D match, TRBD1 (5 bases). The CDR3 has 11 residues. Germline CDR1 GTSNPN, CDR2 SVGIG (reference sequence). V shed 6 bases and J shed 2 bases, with 8 bases lying between them. CDR3 bases: TGTGCCTGTACGACAGCCTACGAGCAGTACTTC. Encoded protein: CACTTAYEQYF. Looking up the rest from reference TRBV30 and TRBJ2-7 gives the full variable domain: SQTIHQWPATLVQPVGSPLSLECTVEGTSNPNLYWYRQAAGRGLQLLFYSVGIGQISSEVPQNLSASRPQDRQFILSSKKLLLSDSGFYLCACTTAYEQYFGPGTRLTVT.

The chain is built from TRBV2 and TRBJ1-5; TRBD1 might be the D (6 bases). The ends were cut back, 5 bases at V and 2 bases at J, with 13 bases in the middle. The CDR3 is 15 amino acids. CDR1 SNHLY and CDR2 FYNNEI come from the germline V gene. For the CDR3, the DNA is TGTGCCAGCAGTATGCAGGGGTCGGGCAATCAGCCCCAGCATTTT. Amino acids: CASSMQGSGNQPQHF. Supplemented by reference TRBV2 and TRBJ1-5, the full variable domain reads EPEVTQTPSHQVTQMGQEVILRCVPISNHLYFYWYRQILGQKVEFLVSFYNNEISEKSEIFDDQFSVERPDGSNFTLKIRSTKLEDSAMYFCASSMQGSGNQPQHFGDGTRLSIL.

Many counts were recorded for this clonotype. V and J are TRBV11-1 and TRBJ2-1; TRBD2 agrees at 13 bases. V shed 0 bases, J shed 7 bases, and the junction held 12 bases outside the gene matches. This CDR3 has 19 amino acids. Germline V gene lookup returns CDR1 SGHAT and CDR2 FQDESV (reference sequence). CDR3 protein: CASSLAVTSGGADWNEQFF. In DNA form, the CDR3 reads TGTGCCAGCAGCTTAGCGGTCACTAGCGGGGGGGCAGATTGGAATGAGCAGTTCTTC.

This clonotype was seen ten or more times. The chain links TRBV12-5 to TRBJ2-5; TRBD2 might be the D (6 bases). The germline CDR1 and CDR2 sequences are LGHNT and FRNRAP. Trimming removed 11 bases from V and 2 bases from J, with 15 bases in between. The CDR3 loop spans 13 amino acids. CDR3: CADIAAIQETQYF. DNA of the CDR3: TGTGCTGACATAGCGGCCATACAAGAGACCCAGTACTTC.

This clonotype was recorded at least ten times. The chain carries TRBV2 and TRBJ1-4; possibly TRBD1 for D (6 bases). The length of the CDR3 is 15 residues. V lost 8 bases and J lost 8, with 21 bases in between. CDR1 SNHLY and CDR2 FYNNEI come from the germline V gene. The CDR3 spells CASGPPNRESEKLFF. The CDR3 nucleotides read TGTGCCAGCGGGCCTCCTAACAGGGAATCCGAAAAACTGTTTTTT.

This clonotype has a count of ten or more. V and J are TRBV19 and TRBJ1-1; D remains ambiguous. Germline loops: CDR1 LNHDA, CDR2 SQIVND (reference sequence). The CDR3 length is 13 residues. V was pared by 4 bases and J by 3 bases, with 9 bases between. The CDR3 coding sequence is TGTGCCAGTAGTAATCGTGGGGACACTGAAGCTTTCTTT. It codes for CASSNRGDTEAFF.

This clonotype came up many times. The gene calls are TRBV29-1 and TRBJ2-3; a possible D gene is TRBD1 (5 bases). Per germline, CDR1 SQVTM and CDR2 ANQGSEA. Trimming shortened V by 4 bases and J by 1 base, and 12 bases separated the two germline ends. The CDR3 loop spans 14 amino acids. The CDR3 region is CSVGEGVGTDTQYF. CDR3 nucleotide sequence: TGCAGCGTTGGTGAAGGGGTCGGCACAGATACGCAGTATTTT.

This clonotype was seen at least ten times. The chain is built from TRBV20-1 and TRBJ2-5; possibly TRBD2 for D (7 bases). The V gene's germline CDR1 is DFQATT and CDR2 SNEGSKA (reference sequence). Trimming took 1 base from V and 5 from J, leaving 17 bases between them. The CDR3 spans 15 residues. The chain's CDR3 is CSARVAGAPRETQYF. Written as DNA, the CDR3 is TGCAGTGCTAGAGTTGCGGGGGCCCCCCGGGAGACCCAGTACTTC.

The table lists this clonotype with many counts. The chain is built from TRBV7-8 and TRBJ2-3; D uncertain. Germline V gene lookup returns CDR1 SGHVS and CDR2 FQNEAQ. The CDR3 consists of 12 residues. Trimming removed 7 bases from V and 5 bases from J, with 10 bases in between. The CDR3 nucleotides read TGTGCCAGCATTAGTGGTGGAGATACGCAGTATTTT. It yields the protein CASISGGDTQYF.

This clonotype was seen at least ten times. The V and J genes are TRBV11-3 and TRBJ2-1, with D perhaps TRBD1 (6 bases). With 3 bases removed from V and 7 bases from J, the gap between germline ends came to 13 bases. Germline loops: CDR1 SGHNT, CDR2 YENEEA. The CDR3 is 14 amino acids. The DNA for the CDR3 is TGTGCCAGCAGCTTGGGGGCACCGGGTAATGAGCAGTTCTTC. Its protein product is CASSLGAPGNEQFF.

This sequence joins TRBV28 and TRBJ1-5, with a possible D match to TRBD1 (5 bases). The V and J ends lost 3 bases and 5 bases respectively, with 11 bases between them. Germline lookup yields CDR1 MDHEN and CDR2 SYDVKM. CDR3 length equals 14 residues. The DNA for the CDR3 is TGTGCCAGCAGTTTTAGGGGTGGACATCAGCCCCAGCATTTT. This encodes CASSFRGGHQPQHF.

This clonotype has at least ten counts. The J gene is TRBJ1-3, the V gene TRBV18; perhaps TRBD1 as D (6 bases). CDR3 length equals 16 residues. CDR1 is KGHSH, CDR2 LQKENI, per germline. Trimming cost V 3 bases and J 0 bases, with 12 bases left between them. The CDR3 bases are TGTGCCAGCTCACCCTTAGGACAGCGCTCTGGAAACACCATATATTTT. Translated, it gives CASSPLGQRSGNTIYF.

This clonotype appeared many times. V and J are TRBV29-1 and TRBJ2-5; D not certain. The CDR3 sequence is 10 residues long. Germline lookup yields CDR1 SQVTM and CDR2 ANQGSEA. Trimming removed 2 bases at V and 3 bases at J, with 1 base between. The CDR3 DNA follows: TGCAGCGTTGAAAAAGAGACCCAGTACTTC. This gives the protein CSVEKETQYF.

The table lists this clonotype with many counts. The rearrangement links TRBV29-1 to TRBJ2-3, with D possibly TRBD2 on 5 matching bases. Trimming pared 3 bases from V and 4 bases from J, leaving 17 bases between. Per germline, CDR1 SQVTM and CDR2 ANQGSEA. There are 15 residues in the CDR3. The CDR3 region is CSVEDSQTLSDTQYF. The CDR3 DNA reads as TGCAGCGTTGAGGACTCGCAGACCCTTTCAGATACGCAGTATTTT.

The table lists this clonotype with many counts. The chain recombines TRBV7-8 with TRBJ1-2; D possibly corresponds to TRBD1 (6 bases). The CDR3 is made up of 14 amino acids. V dropped 1 base and J dropped 2 bases, with 8 bases sitting between them. Germline V CDR1 and CDR2: SGHVS, FQNEAQ. Here the CDR3 DNA reads TGTGCCAGCAGCTTAGGGGGGGCGAACTATGGCTACACCTTC. This translates into CASSLGGANYGYTF.

In this sample, this clonotype turned up a few times. The J gene is TRBJ1-1, the V gene TRBV6-1; D is ambiguous. Germline CDR1 is MNHNS and CDR2 is SASEGT. Trimming took 6 bases from V and 6 from J, leaving 14 bases between them. CDR3 length: 13 amino acids. Here the CDR3 DNA reads TGTGCCAGCAGCCGGGGTATAGGCGCTGAAGCTTTCTTT. Its protein product is CASSRGIGAEAFF.

This clonotype has at least ten counts. The CDR3 region has the DNA TGTGCCTCCCGACTAGCGGGGGGGCCGAATGAGCAGTTCTTC. Its translation: CASRLAGGPNEQFF. The genes are TRBV10-3 and TRBJ2-1, with 14 bases matching TRBD2. The CDR3 consists of 14 residues. Per germline, CDR1 ENHRY and CDR2 SYGVKD. Trimming cost V 11 bases and J 7 bases; bases outside gene matches: 7.

This clonotype was seen many times. The rearrangement uses TRBV20-1 and TRBJ2-2; TRBD2 is a possible D gene (6 bases). The V end lost 3 bases, the J end lost 4 bases, and 18 bases lay between the germline ends. The germline gives CDR1 DFQATT, CDR2 SNEGSKA (reference sequence). The CDR3 contains 16 residues. The CDR3 bases are TGCAGTGCTAGTGGAGGGGCCGAGAGGGGCACCGGGGAGCTGTTTTTT. Amino acids: CSASGGAERGTGELFF.

The table lists this clonotype with many counts. The chain links TRBV13 to TRBJ2-7, with 8 bases lining up with TRBD1. The CDR3 sequence is 13 residues long. V lost 0 bases, J lost 12 bases, and 7 bases stayed unmatched. Germline lookup yields CDR1 PRHDT and CDR2 FYEKMQ (reference sequence). For the CDR3, the DNA is TGTGCCAGCAGCTTAGGGAGGACAGGGCACTTGTACTTC. It specifies CASSLGRTGHLYF.

Note on this clonotype: Only one base separates this from a far larger clonotype, so it likely reflects a read error. The V and J genes are TRBV24-1 and TRBJ2-1; D gene ambiguous. The CDR3 covers 12 residues. CDR1 and CDR2 (germline): KGHDR, SFDVKD. V was trimmed by 12 bases and J by 10 bases, leaving 18 bases between them. This CDR3 reads CAHPNDLYEQFF. CDR3 nucleotides: TGTGCCCACCCAAATGACCTCTACGAGCAGTTCTTC.

To note about this clonotype: This likely stems from a read error, as it lies one base from a far larger clone. The chain combines TRBV10-3 with TRBJ2-1; tentatively, D is TRBD1 or TRBD2 (5 bases each). V was shortened by 1 base and J by 10 bases, with 20 bases between the two germline ends. The germline gives CDR1 ENHRY, CDR2 SYGVKD. CDR3 length equals 16 residues. CDR3 residues: CAISEFGANGAYEQFF. CDR3 sequence (DNA): TGTGCCATCAGTGAGTTCGGGGCCAATGGGGCCTACGAGCAGTTCTTC.